Below are 32 T cell receptor beta chains sequenced from a single sample in a study of Ad26.COV2.S vaccination and SARS-CoV-2 variants. Clones were read by immunoSEQ multiplex PCR, and TCRdb kept only the in-frame ones, dropping some. The sample carries about 440,000 clones, approximately 90% recorded once. This sample's treatment: over 15 received Ad26.COV2.S at low or high dose, single or two shots; several received placebo; per-sample allocation not given. Specimen acquisition occurred on day 63 following the initial vaccine or placebo injection. The specimen comprised peripheral blood, sampled in a trial of Ad26.COV2.S vaccine versus placebo. These receptor sequences come from a person between 18 and 60 years old who received the Ad26.COV2.S COVID-19 vaccine or a placebo.

The chain carries TRBV9 and TRBJ1-6, with a possible D match to TRBD1 (5 bases). The CDR3 length is 14 residues. Germline V lookup: CDR1 SGDLS, CDR2 YYNGEE. The V gene lost 0 bases and the J gene lost 9 bases, with 10 bases spanning the gap. CDR3 nucleotides: TGTGCCAGCAGCGTAGGGGGGTTGGTTTCACCCCTCCACTTT. Amino acid sequence: CASSVGGLVSPLHF.

This clone has a single count. The chain recombines TRBV6-6 with TRBJ2-2, with TRBD1 matching over 12 bases. Germline V gene lookup returns CDR1 MNHNY and CDR2 SVGAGI (reference sequence). J gave up 6 bases and V 5 bases, and 13 bases lay outside the gene matches. The CDR3 consists of 18 residues. The CDR3 sequence is CASSQFAPGQGAPGELFF. Here the CDR3 DNA reads TGTGCCAGCAGTCAGTTCGCACCGGGACAGGGGGCCCCCGGGGAGCTGTTTTTT.

The rearrangement joins TRBV7-9 to TRBJ1-4; D is unresolved. The CDR3 extends over 16 amino acids. Deletions cut 1 base from V and 0 bases from J, with 9 bases between. The V gene's germline CDR1 is SEHNR and CDR2 FQNEAQ (reference sequence). The CDR3 nucleotides are TGTGCCAGCAGCTTAGGTGGCGGCGCAACTAATGAAAAACTGTTTTTT. Its protein product is CASSLGGGATNEKLFF. Filled out from reference TRBV7-9 and TRBJ1-4, the complete variable domain reads DTGVSQNPRHKITKRGQNVTFRCDPISEHNRLYWYRQTLGQGPEFLTYFQNEAQLEKSRLLSDRFSAERPKGSFSTLEIQRTEQGDSAMYLCASSLGGGATNEKLFFGSGTQLSVL.

This sequence joins TRBV5-6 and TRBJ1-1, with 7 bases identical to TRBD1. The CDR3 totals 14 residues. V trimming: 0 bases; J trimming: 7 bases; junction bases outside the gene matches: 6. The germline V gene has CDR1 SGHDT and CDR2 YYEEEE. The CDR3 region is CASSLVLNRGEAFF. The CDR3 DNA sequence: TGTGCCAGCAGCTTGGTTCTCAACAGGGGTGAAGCTTTCTTT.

This clone was counted once. The chain employs TRBV7-3 and TRBJ2-1; D not certain. V lost 4 bases, J lost 10 bases, and 14 bases lay in between. The V gene's germline CDR1 is SGHTA and CDR2 FQGTGA. The CDR3 totals 13 residues. CDR3 coding DNA: TGTGCCAGCAGCTCGGACGGAATTGAGGAGCAGTTCTTC. Translating it yields CASSSDGIEEQFF.

V and J are TRBV10-3 and TRBJ2-3, with TRBD2 as a possible D gene (6 bases). With 6 bases removed from V and 3 bases from J, the gap between germline ends came to 7 bases. The V gene's germline CDR1 is ENHRY and CDR2 SYGVKD. CDR3 size: 12 residues. This CDR3 is CAISGLTDTQYF. As DNA, the CDR3 is TGTGCCATCAGCGGACTAACAGATACGCAGTATTTT.

The chain employs TRBV9 and TRBJ1-2; 7 nucleotides align to TRBD1. Germline V gene lookup returns CDR1 SGDLS and CDR2 YYNGEE. This CDR3 has 16 amino acids. The V and J ends lost 5 bases and 4 bases, in that order; junction bases with no gene match: 14. The CDR3 nucleotides are TGTGCCAGCAGTTTCCCCGTGACAGGGAGTTCCTATGGCTACACCTTC. Translation: CASSFPVTGSSYGYTF.

The chain links TRBV18 to TRBJ2-5; tentatively, D is TRBD1 (5 bases). CDR1 and CDR2 from the germline V gene are KGHSH and LQKENI. The V and J ends lost 0 bases and 5 bases respectively, with 16 bases between them. This CDR3 has 16 amino acids. CDR3 DNA: TGTGCCAGCTCACCACCAGGGCTCCAGGGCTCGGAGACCCAGTACTTC. Translated, it gives CASSPPGLQGSETQYF. The full variable domain, rest sourced from reference TRBV18 and TRBJ2-5, is NAGVMQNPRHLVRRRGQEARLRCSPMKGHSHVYWYRQLPEEGLKFMVYLQKENIIDESGMPKERFSAEFPKEGPSILRIQQVVRGDSAAYFCASSPPGLQGSETQYFGPGTRLLVL.

The V gene is TRBV29-1, the J gene TRBJ1-1; 9 positions agree with TRBD1. CDR3 length: 15 residues. Germline-derived CDR1 and CDR2 are SQVTM and ANQGSEA. V shed 4 bases, J shed 6 bases, and the junction held 12 bases outside the gene matches. The chain's CDR3 is CSVGKTGTGFAEAFF. The CDR3 DNA is TGCAGCGTTGGAAAGACCGGGACAGGGTTCGCTGAAGCTTTCTTT.

The chain employs TRBV6-5 and TRBJ1-2; D perhaps matches TRBD1 (6 bases). The CDR3 has 16 residues. Trimming removed 0 bases at V and 6 bases at J, with 17 bases between. The germline gives CDR1 MNHEY, CDR2 SVGAGI. The CDR3 is CASSYSIPTGKDGYTF. The CDR3 bases are TGTGCCAGCAGTTACTCGATTCCTACAGGGAAGGATGGCTACACCTTC.

The CDR3 coding sequence is TGCAGCGGTGCACAGAGAGTGAACACTGAAGCTTTCTTT. Its translation: CSGAQRVNTEAFF. V usage is TRBV29-1 and J usage is TRBJ1-1; D unclear. The CDR3 has 13 residues. Trimming took off 7 bases at V and 0 bases at J, with 12 bases between the two ends. Germline V lookup: CDR1 SQVTM, CDR2 ANQGSEA.

This clone has just one count. The genes are TRBV9 and TRBJ1-1; D remains ambiguous. The germline V gene has CDR1 SGDLS and CDR2 YYNGEE. Trimming pared 3 bases from V and 0 bases from J, leaving 9 bases between. There are 14 residues in the CDR3. CDR3 residues: CASSGGRMNTEAFF. CDR3 nucleotides: TGTGCCAGCAGCGGCGGCCGCATGAACACTGAAGCTTTCTTT.

The rearrangement links TRBV7-9 to TRBJ2-3; TRBD2 agrees at 7 bases. Trimming at V came to 2 bases and at J to 0 bases, leaving 5 bases not matched to a gene. CDR3 length equals 16 residues. Germline-derived CDR1 and CDR2 are SEHNR and FQNEAQ (reference sequence). The CDR3 DNA follows: TGTGCCAGCAGCTTAAGGCTAGCGGCTAGCACAGATACGCAGTATTTT. This encodes CASSLRLAASTDTQYF.

This chain links TRBV28 with TRBJ1-4, with TRBD1 matching 8 bases. CDR3 length: 17 residues. J was trimmed by 7 bases and V by 6 bases; bases with no gene match: 16. Germline V CDR1 and CDR2: MDHEN, SYDVKM. CDR3 nucleotide sequence: TGTGCCAGCAGAACCCCCTTTAGGCAGGGGGCGAGTGAAAAACTGTTTTTT. Translated, it gives CASRTPFRQGASEKLFF.

The chain uses TRBV3-1 (or the pseudogene TRBV3-2) and TRBJ1-4; D ambiguous. V lost 1 base to trimming and J lost 4 bases, with 19 bases between them. There are 18 residues in the CDR3. CDR1 and CDR2 from the germline V gene are LGHDT and YNNKEL (reference sequence). CDR3 bases: TGTGCCAGCAGCCAAGTCGGCGCAAGGAGGGCCATTAATGAAAAACTGTTTTTT. Its translation is CASSQVGARRAINEKLFF.

The V and J genes are TRBV7-9 and TRBJ2-2; TRBD2 matches 11 bases. CDR1 and CDR2 (germline): SEHNR, FQNEAQ (reference sequence). V lost 2 bases, J lost 5 bases, and 7 bases stayed unmatched. There are 17 residues in the CDR3. The CDR3 spells CASSLLAGGPSTGELFF. The CDR3 region has the DNA TGTGCCAGCAGCTTACTAGCGGGAGGCCCGAGTACCGGGGAGCTGTTTTTT. The complete variable domain, with remaining parts taken from reference TRBV7-9 and TRBJ2-2, reads DTGVSQNPRHKITKRGQNVTFRCDPISEHNRLYWYRQTLGQGPEFLTYFQNEAQLEKSRLLSDRFSAERPKGSFSTLEIQRTEQGDSAMYLCASSLLAGGPSTGELFFGEGSRLTVL.

V is TRBV5-1 and J is TRBJ1-1; 7 positions agree with TRBD1. Per germline, CDR1 SGHRS and CDR2 YFSETQ. Trimming removed 2 bases from V and 6 bases from J; junction bases left unmatched: 7. CDR3 length: 14 residues. The CDR3 DNA sequence: TGCGCCAGCAGCTTAGGGGGCAGGGGAGCTGAAGCTTTCTTT. Translated: CASSLGGRGAEAFF.

The gene calls are TRBV9 and TRBJ2-7; possible D gene TRBD2, 5 bases. CDR3 length: 14 amino acids. V lost 4 bases and J lost 7, with 18 bases in between. Germline V gives CDR1 SGDLS, CDR2 YYNGEE. The CDR3 DNA reads as TGTGCCAGCAGCCCGCGGGCCCAGAAAGGGGAGCAGTACTTC. Translating it yields CASSPRAQKGEQYF.

The chain couples TRBV28 to TRBJ1-6, with D perhaps TRBD1 (5 bases). With 7 bases removed from V and 0 bases from J, the gap between germline ends came to 13 bases. The CDR3 has 16 amino acids. CDR1 and CDR2 from the germline V gene are MDHEN and SYDVKM. The CDR3 DNA is TGTGCCAGCAAGTCTGAGGGGAGCTCCTATAATTCACCCCTCCACTTT. Its protein product is CASKSEGSSYNSPLHF.

This clone was found many times. The gene calls are TRBV24-1 and TRBJ1-5; D is uncertain. V gave up 5 bases and J gave up 0 bases, with 7 bases separating them. CDR1 is KGHDR, CDR2 SFDVKD, per germline. The length of the CDR3 is 14 residues. Here the CDR3 reads CATSVRSSNQPQHF. DNA for the CDR3: TGTGCCACCAGTGTCCGGTCTAGCAATCAGCCCCAGCATTTT.

This chain connects TRBV15 to TRBJ1-2; D not certain. The germline V and J ends were trimmed by 8 bases and 4 bases, with 20 bases remaining between them. CDR3 size: 15 residues. Germline assignment: CDR1 LNHNV and CDR2 YYDKDF (reference sequence). The CDR3 reads CATSDEHLRSYGYTF. CDR3 bases: TGTGCCACCTCGGATGAACACCTCCGGAGCTATGGCTACACCTTC.

The V call is TRBV5-1, the J call TRBJ2-7; no clear D. The CDR3 consists of 11 residues. The V and J ends lost 5 bases and 3 bases respectively, with 6 bases between them. Germline lookup yields CDR1 SGHRS and CDR2 YFSETQ. DNA for the CDR3: TGCGCCAGCAGGGATGTCTACGAGCAGTACTTC. It yields the protein CASRDVYEQYF.

The chain is built from TRBV28 and TRBJ2-7; TRBD2 matches at 16 bases. The germline V gene encodes CDR1 MDHEN and CDR2 SYDVKM. CDR3 length: 16 residues. Germline trimming cut 8 bases from V and 2 bases from J; bases unmatched to any gene: 6. CDR3 sequence reads: CASQAGTSGRAYEQYF. The CDR3 DNA reads as TGTGCCAGCCAGGCCGGGACTAGCGGGAGGGCCTACGAGCAGTACTTC. Using reference TRBV28 and TRBJ2-7 for the parts outside the CDR3, the full variable domain is DVKVTQSSRYLVKRTGEKVFLECVQDMDHENMFWYRQDPGLGLRLIYFSYDVKMKEKGDIPEGYSVSREKKERFSLILESASTNQTSMYLCASQAGTSGRAYEQYFGPGTRLTVT.

This clone was seen only a few times. V is TRBV24-1 and J is TRBJ1-2; 9 nucleotides line up with TRBD1. V dropped 5 bases and J dropped 4; count of bases not matched to a gene: 4. This CDR3 contains 14 residues. Germline CDR1 and CDR2: KGHDR and SFDVKD. CDR3 sequence: CATSGPQGAYGYTF. The CDR3 DNA reads as TGTGCCACCAGTGGTCCACAGGGGGCCTATGGCTACACCTTC.

The V call is TRBV19, the J call TRBJ1-4; a possible D gene is TRBD1 (6 bases). CDR1 and CDR2 (germline): LNHDA, SQIVND (reference sequence). V shed 10 bases and J shed 4 bases, with 13 bases lying between them. This CDR3 spans 13 amino acids. The DNA of the CDR3 is TGTGCCACCCGGACAGATTATAATGAAAAACTGTTTTTT. It encodes CATRTDYNEKLFF.

Remarks on this clone: At the DNA level, this CDR3 is encoded by other sequences in the same sample as well. The chain carries TRBV20-1 and TRBJ1-5; D is perhaps TRBD1 (6 bases). The CDR3 sequence is 11 residues long. V was clipped by 2 bases and J by 10 bases, with 9 bases between them. The germline V gene has CDR1 DFQATT and CDR2 SNEGSKA (reference sequence). The chain's CDR3 is CSARSGEPQHF. In DNA form, the CDR3 reads TGCAGTGCTAGATCAGGGGAACCCCAGCATTTT.

The chain links TRBV10-3 to TRBJ1-3; no clear D. This CDR3 is built from 15 residues. V was shortened by 0 bases and J by 0 bases, with 6 bases between the two germline ends. The germline V gene encodes CDR1 ENHRY and CDR2 SYGVKD. Here the CDR3 reads CAISESKGSGNTIYF. As DNA, the CDR3 is TGTGCCATCAGTGAGTCGAAGGGCTCTGGAAACACCATATATTTT.

The genes are TRBV5-4 and TRBJ2-7; tentative D call: TRBD1 (6 bases). The CDR3 consists of 13 residues. CDR1 and CDR2 (germline): SGHNT, YYREEE (reference sequence). Trimming cost V 4 bases and J 4 bases, with 12 bases left between them. The CDR3 region has the DNA TGTGCCAGCAGCACCGGGACAAGATACGAGCAGTACTTC. This translates into CASSTGTRYEQYF. The complete variable domain, with remaining parts taken from reference TRBV5-4 and TRBJ2-7, reads ETGVTQSPTHLIKTRGQQVTLRCSSQSGHNTVSWYQQALGQGPQFIFQYYREEENGRGNFPPRFSGLQFPNYSSELNVNALELDDSALYLCASSTGTRYEQYFGPGTRLTVT.

The gene calls are TRBV6-5 and TRBJ1-6, with 8 nucleotides matching TRBD1. Per the germline V gene, CDR1 is MNHEY and CDR2 is SVGAGI. V lost 8 bases to trimming and J lost 7 bases; unmatched junction nucleotides: 7. The CDR3 is 14 residues long. DNA for the CDR3: TGTGCCAGCGGACAGGGAGCCCTGAATTCACCCCTCCACTTT. It is translated as CASGQGALNSPLHF.

The chain is built from TRBV7-8 and TRBJ1-4; TRBD1 aligns across 7 bases. This CDR3 contains 15 residues. Losses at the gene ends were 2 bases for V and 7 bases for J; bases not matched to a gene: 7. Germline V lookup: CDR1 SGHVS, CDR2 FQNEAQ. CDR3 DNA sequence: TGTGCCAGCAGCTTACGGACAGGAGGGGGTGAAAAACTGTTTTTT. Amino acid sequence: CASSLRTGGGEKLFF.

The chain employs TRBV30 and TRBJ1-2; 9 bases line up with TRBD1. The CDR3 has 15 residues. Trimming removed 2 bases from V and 5 bases from J; junction bases left unmatched: 9. Germline V gene sequence: CDR1 GTSNPN, CDR2 SVGIG (reference sequence). CDR3 amino acids: CAWSRRTGVEYGYTF. CDR3 coding DNA: TGTGCCTGGAGTCGTAGGACAGGGGTCGAGTATGGCTACACCTTC.

This chain uses TRBV7-3 with TRBJ1-6; the D gene is possibly TRBD1 (5 bases). The CDR3 loop spans 14 amino acids. Germline CDR1 SGHTA, CDR2 FQGTGA. The ends were cut back, 4 bases at V and 8 bases at J, with 12 bases in the middle. CDR3 sequence reads: CASSSRDGDSPLHF. The DNA for the CDR3 is TGTGCCAGCAGCTCCCGGGACGGTGATTCACCCCTCCACTTT.